The 5 T cell receptor beta chains given below trace back to one sample, sequenced in a study of vaccination effects on CD4 cells after COVID-19. Generated by immunoSEQ multiplex PCR, the TCRdb table keeps only in-frame clones and is missing some. The repertoire holds approximately 22,000 clones, around 72% seen once, with approximately 19% in the top ten. Before any sequencing was done, the ViraFEST assay used viral peptide pools to expand antigen-specific CD4+ T cells. Subsequent to less than 13 days of culture, CD4+ T cells were isolated. Neither prior SARS-CoV-2 infection nor positive nucleocapsid antibodies were present in the vaccine recipients. These receptors have no identified antigens. The material sequenced was CD4+ T cells from PBMCs cultured with HCoV-NL63 spike peptides, taken before COVID-19 vaccination. All receptors come from a human donor who received a COVID-19 vaccine.

This clone came up a few times. This chain uses TRBV15 with TRBJ2-5; D unresolved. Germline V gives CDR1 LNHNV, CDR2 YYDKDF (reference sequence). The CDR3 is made up of 13 amino acids. V shed 5 bases and J shed 5 bases, with 12 bases lying between them. The CDR3 DNA is TGTGCCACCAGCCGCGACCGTCCGGAGACCCAGTACTTC. This gives the protein CATSRDRPETQYF.

The chain is built from TRBV6-1 and TRBJ2-3; 8 bases are a match to TRBD2. Germline V gene lookup returns CDR1 MNHNS and CDR2 SASEGT. The CDR3 extends over 17 amino acids. After removal of 4 bases from V and 0 bases from J, the junction contained 9 bases not matched to a gene. The chain's CDR3 is CASSVSGGGSSTDTQYF. CDR3 sequence (DNA): TGTGCCAGCAGTGTCTCGGGAGGGGGTAGCAGCACAGATACGCAGTATTTT.

The chain is built from TRBV28 and TRBJ2-3; maybe TRBD1 (5 bases). Germline V gene data show CDR1 as MDHEN and CDR2 as SYDVKM. CDR3 size: 13 residues. Trimming took 6 bases from V and 0 from J, leaving 7 bases between them. CDR3 DNA sequence: TGTGCCAGCAGAAGACAGAGCACAGATACGCAGTATTTT. It yields the protein CASRRQSTDTQYF.

The rearrangement joins TRBV19 to TRBJ1-5, with 9 bases aligning to TRBD1. With V trimmed by 8 bases and J by 2 bases, 7 bases remained unmatched. The germline V gene encodes CDR1 LNHDA and CDR2 SQIVND (reference sequence). CDR3 length: 15 amino acids. The CDR3 DNA sequence: TGTGCCAGTGCGACAACAGGGGGCGGCAATCAGCCCCAGCATTTT. It encodes CASATTGGGNQPQHF.

This chain uses TRBV2 with TRBJ1-1; D possibly corresponds to TRBD1 (5 bases). The CDR3 is 13 amino acids. Germline lookup yields CDR1 SNHLY and CDR2 FYNNEI. Trimming pared 7 bases from V and 5 bases from J, leaving 14 bases between. The CDR3 sequence is CASNSREGTEAFF. The CDR3 coding sequence is TGTGCCAGCAATTCCAGGGAGGGAACTGAAGCTTTCTTT.